This T cell receptor (beta chain) originates from a study of cytomegalovirus exposure and HLA in healthy donors. PCR involved 60 Vbeta and 13 Jbeta primers. Profiled with immunoSEQ multiplex PCR; TCRdb holds only in-frame clones, not every one. The data show about 160,000 clones, approximately 80% seen once. This clonotype was sampled from a woman younger than 45 in good health and CMV-seropositive. Sequenced: PBMCs.

DNA for the CDR3: TGTGCCAGCAGTCGGGGGGGCTCCACAGATACGCAGTATTTT. Translation: CASSRGGSTDTQYF. The chain carries TRBV11-2 and TRBJ2-3; 8 bases are a match to TRBD2. The ends lost 6 bases at V and 2 bases at J; junction bases unmatched: 4. Germline V CDR1 and CDR2: SGHAT, FQNNGV. CDR3 size: 14 residues.